The 2 T cell receptor beta chains given below trace back to one sample, sequenced in a study of cytomegalovirus exposure and HLA in healthy donors. Use of 60 Vbeta and 13 Jbeta primers characterized the PCR. The method was immunoSEQ multiplex PCR; TCRdb's version includes in-frame clones alone and lacks a portion of them. The sample holds about 200,000 clones, 70% to 85% seen once. Sequencing was done on a sample of PBMCs. The receptors were sampled from a man aged 50-59 years in good health and CMV-seronegative.

The genes are TRBV7-9 and TRBJ2-7, with 9 bases fitting TRBD1. Germline-derived CDR1 and CDR2 are SEHNR and FQNEAQ (reference sequence). V was clipped by 3 bases and J by 6 bases; unmatched bases: 3. The CDR3 has 13 amino acids. CDR3 sequence (DNA): TGTGCCAGCAGCTTGGACAGGGGAAGCGAGCAGTACTTC. As protein: CASSLDRGSEQYF.

The V and J genes are TRBV11-2 and TRBJ2-2; TRBD2 might be the D (5 bases). The CDR3 sequence is 16 residues long. Germline CDR1 reads SGHAT; CDR2 reads FQNNGV. V lost 5 bases and J lost 1, with 14 bases in between. The CDR3 sequence is CASSTTGRGNTGELFF. The CDR3, as DNA: TGTGCCAGCAGCACCACGGGAAGAGGGAACACCGGGGAGCTGTTTTTT.